This T cell receptor (beta chain) derives from a study of T cell changes during pregnancy in multiple sclerosis. Concerning this clone: At one end, the junction sequence differs from germline, possibly due to a read error.

Generated by immunoSEQ multiplex PCR, the TCRdb table keeps only in-frame clones and is missing some. The sample lists under 70,000 clones; around 90% were seen once. This receptor was taken from a female donor with multiple sclerosis, enrolled in a pregnancy study. Sequencing used CD4+ T cells from peripheral blood mononuclear cells, obtained after pregnancy.

The CDR3 loop is CASRIGQGSNQPQHF. CDR3 bases: TGTGCCAGTAGAATAGGGCAGGGATCGAATCAGCCCCAGCATTTT. The chain uses TRBV19 and TRBJ1-5; D possibly corresponds to TRBD1 (5 bases). The CDR3 is 15 residues long. The V gene's germline CDR1 is LNHDA and CDR2 SQIVND (reference sequence).